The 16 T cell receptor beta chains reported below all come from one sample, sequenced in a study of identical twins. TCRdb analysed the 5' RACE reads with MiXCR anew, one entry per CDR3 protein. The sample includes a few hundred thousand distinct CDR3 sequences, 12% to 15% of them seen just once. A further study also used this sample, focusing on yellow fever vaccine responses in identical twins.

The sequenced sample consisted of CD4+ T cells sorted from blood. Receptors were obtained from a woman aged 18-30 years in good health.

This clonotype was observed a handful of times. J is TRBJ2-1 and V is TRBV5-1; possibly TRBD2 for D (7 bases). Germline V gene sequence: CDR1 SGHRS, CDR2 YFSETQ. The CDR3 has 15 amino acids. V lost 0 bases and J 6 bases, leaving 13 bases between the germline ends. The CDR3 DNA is TGCGCCAGCAGCTTGGAAGGGGGGGTATCCAATGAGCAGTTCTTC. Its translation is CASSLEGGVSNEQFF. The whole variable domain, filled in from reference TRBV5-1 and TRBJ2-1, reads KAGVTQTPRYLIKTRGQQVTLSCSPISGHRSVSWYQQTPGQGLQFLFEYFSETQRNKGNFPGRFSGRQFSNSRSEMNVSTLELGDSALYLCASSLEGGVSNEQFFGPGTRLTVL.

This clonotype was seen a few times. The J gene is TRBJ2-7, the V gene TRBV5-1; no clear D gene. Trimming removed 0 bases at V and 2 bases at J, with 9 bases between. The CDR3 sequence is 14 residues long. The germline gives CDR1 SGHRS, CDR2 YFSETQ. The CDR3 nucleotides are TGCGCCAGCAGCTTGGGAGACACAGCCTACGAGCAGTACGTC. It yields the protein CASSLGDTAYEQYV.

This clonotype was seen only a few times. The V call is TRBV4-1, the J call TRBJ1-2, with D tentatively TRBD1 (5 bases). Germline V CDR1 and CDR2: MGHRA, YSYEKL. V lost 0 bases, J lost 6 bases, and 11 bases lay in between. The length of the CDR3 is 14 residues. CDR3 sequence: CASSQEGIGDGYTF. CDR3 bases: TGCGCCAGCAGCCAAGAAGGGATAGGGGATGGCTACACCTTC.

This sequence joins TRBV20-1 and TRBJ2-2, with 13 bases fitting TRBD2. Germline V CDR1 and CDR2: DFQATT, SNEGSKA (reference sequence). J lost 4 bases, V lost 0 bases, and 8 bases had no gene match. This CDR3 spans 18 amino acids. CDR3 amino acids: CSARDGLAGAPGTGELFF. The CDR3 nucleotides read TGCAGTGCTAGAGATGGACTAGCGGGAGCTCCAGGCACCGGGGAGCTGTTTTTT.

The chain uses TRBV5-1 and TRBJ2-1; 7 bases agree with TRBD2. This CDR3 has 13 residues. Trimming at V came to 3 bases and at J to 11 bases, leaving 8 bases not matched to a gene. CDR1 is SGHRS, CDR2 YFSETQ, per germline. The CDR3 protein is CASSWTRGEKQFF. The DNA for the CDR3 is TGCGCCAGCAGCTGGACTAGAGGGGAAAAGCAGTTCTTC.

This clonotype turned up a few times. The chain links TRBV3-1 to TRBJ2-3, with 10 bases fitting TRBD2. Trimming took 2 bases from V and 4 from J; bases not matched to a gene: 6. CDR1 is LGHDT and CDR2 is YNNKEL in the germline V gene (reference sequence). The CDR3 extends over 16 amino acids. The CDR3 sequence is CASSQISGGRSDTQYF. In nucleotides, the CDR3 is TGTGCCAGCAGCCAAATTAGCGGGGGGCGATCAGATACGCAGTATTTT.

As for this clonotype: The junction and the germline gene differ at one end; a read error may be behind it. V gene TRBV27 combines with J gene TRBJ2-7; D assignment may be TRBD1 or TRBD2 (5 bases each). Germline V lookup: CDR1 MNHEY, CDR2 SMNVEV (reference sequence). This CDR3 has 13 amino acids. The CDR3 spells CASSPTGPYEQHF. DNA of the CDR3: TGTGCCAGCAGTCCCACGGGGCCTTACGAGCAGCACTTC.

CDR3 sequence reads: CASSFGSWSPGSYNEQFF. Here the CDR3 DNA reads TGCGCCAGCAGCTTCGGGTCGTGGTCCCCGGGCTCCTACAATGAGCAGTTCTTC. The chain recombines TRBV5-1 with TRBJ2-1, with D unresolved. The germline CDR1 and CDR2 sequences are SGHRS and YFSETQ. The CDR3 is 18 residues long. Trimming left V 2 bases short and J 0 bases short, with 18 bases between. The whole variable domain, filled in from reference TRBV5-1 and TRBJ2-1, reads KAGVTQTPRYLIKTRGQQVTLSCSPISGHRSVSWYQQTPGQGLQFLFEYFSETQRNKGNFPGRFSGRQFSNSRSEMNVSTLELGDSALYLCASSFGSWSPGSYNEQFFGPGTRLTVL.

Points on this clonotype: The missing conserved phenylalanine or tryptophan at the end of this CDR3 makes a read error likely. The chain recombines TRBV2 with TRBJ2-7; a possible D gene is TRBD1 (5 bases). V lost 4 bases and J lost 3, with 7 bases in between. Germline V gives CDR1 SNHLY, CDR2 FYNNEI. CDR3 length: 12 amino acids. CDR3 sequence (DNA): TGTGCCAGCAGTGCCCAGGGCTACGAGCAGTACTAC. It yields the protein CASSAQGYEQYY.

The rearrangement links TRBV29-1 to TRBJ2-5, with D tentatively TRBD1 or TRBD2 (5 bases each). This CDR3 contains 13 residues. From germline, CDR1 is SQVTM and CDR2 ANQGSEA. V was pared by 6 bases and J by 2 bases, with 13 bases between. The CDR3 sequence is CSVPGGSQETQYF. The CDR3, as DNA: TGCAGCGTCCCTGGGGGATCACAAGAGACCCAGTACTTC.

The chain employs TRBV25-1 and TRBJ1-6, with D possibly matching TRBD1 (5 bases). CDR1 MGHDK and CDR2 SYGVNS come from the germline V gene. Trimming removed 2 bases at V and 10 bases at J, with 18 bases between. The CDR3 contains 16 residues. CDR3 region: CASSEGTGSRGSPLHF. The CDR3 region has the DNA TGTGCCAGCAGTGAAGGGACCGGGTCACGAGGATCACCCCTCCACTTT. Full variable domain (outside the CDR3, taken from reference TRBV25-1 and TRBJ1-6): EADIYQTPRYLVIGTGKKITLECSQTMGHDKMYWYQQDPGMELHLIHYSYGVNSTEKGDLSSESTVSRIRTEHFPLTLESARPSHTSQYLCASSEGTGSRGSPLHFGNGTRLTVT.

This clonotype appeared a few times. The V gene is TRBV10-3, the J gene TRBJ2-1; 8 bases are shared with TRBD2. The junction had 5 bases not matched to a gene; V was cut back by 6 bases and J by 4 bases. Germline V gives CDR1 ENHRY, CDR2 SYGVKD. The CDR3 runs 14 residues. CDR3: CAIRSGGPYNEQFF. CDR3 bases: TGTGCCATCAGAAGCGGGGGACCTTACAATGAGCAGTTCTTC.

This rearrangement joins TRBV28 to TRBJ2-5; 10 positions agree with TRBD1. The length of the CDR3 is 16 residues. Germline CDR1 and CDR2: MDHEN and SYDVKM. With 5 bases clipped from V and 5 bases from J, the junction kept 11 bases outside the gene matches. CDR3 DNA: TGTGCCAGCAGTCCGGGGACAGGGGACGGGCGGGAGACCCAGTACTTC. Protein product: CASSPGTGDGRETQYF.

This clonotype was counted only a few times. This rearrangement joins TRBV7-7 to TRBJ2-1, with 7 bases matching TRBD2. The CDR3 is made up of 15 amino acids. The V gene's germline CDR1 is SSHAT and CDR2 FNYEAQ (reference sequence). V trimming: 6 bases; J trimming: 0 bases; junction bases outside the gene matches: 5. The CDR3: CASSSGSASYNEQFF. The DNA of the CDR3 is TGTGCCAGCAGTAGCGGGTCGGCCTCCTACAATGAGCAGTTCTTC.

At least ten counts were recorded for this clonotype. For the CDR3, the DNA is TGTGCCAGCAGCCAAGTTCTAGCGGGGGCTACGCAGTATTTT. Its translation: CASSQVLAGATQYF. This chain connects TRBV3-1 to TRBJ2-3; 10 bases agree with TRBD2. The CDR3 runs to 14 residues. With V trimmed by 1 base and J by 8 bases, 3 bases remained unmatched. Germline V lookup: CDR1 LGHDT, CDR2 YNNKEL (reference sequence).

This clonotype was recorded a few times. The DNA of the CDR3 is TGTGCCAGCAGCTCATTGGGTTGGGGACTAGAGAACACCGGGGAGCTGTTTTTT. Its protein is CASSSLGWGLENTGELFF. The chain has TRBV11-1 and TRBJ2-2, with 8 bases aligning to TRBD2. Unmatched junction bases numbered 11, after V lost 4 bases and J lost 1 base. This CDR3 has 18 amino acids. Germline assignment: CDR1 SGHAT and CDR2 FQDESV (reference sequence).